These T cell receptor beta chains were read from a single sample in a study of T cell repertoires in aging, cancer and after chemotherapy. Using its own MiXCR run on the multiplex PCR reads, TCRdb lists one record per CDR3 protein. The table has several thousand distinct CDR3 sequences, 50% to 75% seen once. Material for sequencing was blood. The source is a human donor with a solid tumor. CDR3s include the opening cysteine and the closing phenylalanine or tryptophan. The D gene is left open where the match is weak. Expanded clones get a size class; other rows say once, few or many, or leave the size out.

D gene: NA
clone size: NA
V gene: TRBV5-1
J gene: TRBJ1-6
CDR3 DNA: TGCGCCAGCAGCTTGGACGGCAGGGATCATTCACCCCTCCACTTT
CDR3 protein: CASSLDGRDHSPLHF

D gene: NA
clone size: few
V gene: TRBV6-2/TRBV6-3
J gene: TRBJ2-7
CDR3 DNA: TGTGCCAGCAGTTACCTTGGCGAGCAGTACTTC
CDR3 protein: CASSYLGEQYF

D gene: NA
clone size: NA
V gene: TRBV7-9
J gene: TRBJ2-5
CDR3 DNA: TGTGCCAGCAGAGCGGAGTCGGAGACCCAGTACTTC
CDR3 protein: CASRAESETQYF

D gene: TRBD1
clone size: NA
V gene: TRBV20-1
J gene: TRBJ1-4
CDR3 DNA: TGCAGTGCTAGATCGATACAGGGGGAACGTAATGAAAAACTGTTTTTT
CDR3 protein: CSARSIQGERNEKLFF

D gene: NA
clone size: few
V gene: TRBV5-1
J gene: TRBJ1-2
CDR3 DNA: TGCGCCAGCAGCGTATCCCCAGGGTACGGCATGGGCTACACCTTC
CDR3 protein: CASSVSPGYGMGYTF

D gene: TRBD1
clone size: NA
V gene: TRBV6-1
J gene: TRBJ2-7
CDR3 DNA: TGTGCCAGCAGCAGGACCGGGACAGGGGCCTACGAGCAGTACTTC
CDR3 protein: CASSRTGTGAYEQYF

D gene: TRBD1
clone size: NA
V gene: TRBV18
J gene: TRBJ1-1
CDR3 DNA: TGTGCCAGCTCACCACGACAGGGCCTGTCCACTGAAGCTTTCTTT
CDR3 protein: CASSPRQGLSTEAFF

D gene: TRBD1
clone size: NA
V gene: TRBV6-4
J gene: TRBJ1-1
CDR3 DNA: TGTGCCAGCAGTGCGTCTCCGGGACAGGGAGAAGCTTTCTTT
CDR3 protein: CASSASPGQGEAFF

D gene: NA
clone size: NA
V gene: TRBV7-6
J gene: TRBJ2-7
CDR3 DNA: TGTGCCAGCAGCACTACACAGGGCCACAAGCAGTACTTC
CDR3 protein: CASSTTQGHKQYF

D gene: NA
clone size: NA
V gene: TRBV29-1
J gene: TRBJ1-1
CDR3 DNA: TGCAGCGTCGAAGGGGAGAACACTGAAGCTTTCTTT
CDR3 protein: CSVEGENTEAFF

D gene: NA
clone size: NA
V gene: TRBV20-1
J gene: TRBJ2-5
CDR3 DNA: TGCAGTGCGGGAGGTCAAGAGACCCAGTATTTC
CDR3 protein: CSAGGQETQYF